Presented here are 17 T cell receptor beta chains from one specimen sequenced in a study of Ad26.COV2.S vaccination and SARS-CoV-2 variants. As for treatment: approximately 18 received Ad26.COV2.S at low or high dose, single or two shots; a few received placebo; per-sample allocation not given. Sampling occurred on day 63 after the first vaccine or placebo injection. TCRdb keeps only in-frame clones here, not all; method: immunoSEQ multiplex PCR. The table lists hundreds of thousands of clones, approximately 83% of them singletons. This specimen consisted of peripheral blood, obtained in a trial of Ad26.COV2.S vaccine versus placebo. These receptors all stem from a person between 18 and 59 years old who received the Ad26.COV2.S COVID-19 vaccine or a placebo.

This clone was found a few times. V and J are TRBV5-1 and TRBJ1-2; TRBD1 matches at 7 bases. After removal of 2 bases from V and 3 bases from J, the junction contained 1 base not matched to a gene. The CDR3 totals 13 residues. Germline V gene sequence: CDR1 SGHRS, CDR2 YFSETQ. CDR3 loop: CASSFGTDYGYTF. DNA of the CDR3: TGCGCCAGCAGCTTCGGGACAGACTATGGCTACACCTTC.

This clone occurred a few times. The chain combines TRBV5-1 with TRBJ1-5; 7 bases line up with TRBD1. The germline V gene has CDR1 SGHRS and CDR2 YFSETQ. The trim removed 4 bases at V and 0 bases at J, leaving 7 bases unmatched. The CDR3 contains 16 residues. The CDR3, as DNA: TGCGCCAGCAGCCCAACAGGGGATTATAGCAATCAGCCCCAGCATTTT. Translating it yields CASSPTGDYSNQPQHF. Together with reference TRBV5-1 and TRBJ1-5, the CDR3 gives the full variable domain: KAGVTQTPRYLIKTRGQQVTLSCSPISGHRSVSWYQQTPGQGLQFLFEYFSETQRNKGNFPGRFSGRQFSNSRSEMNVSTLELGDSALYLCASSPTGDYSNQPQHFGDGTRLSIL.

This chain links TRBV4-2 with TRBJ2-1; D is ambiguous. V lost 1 base and J 1 base, leaving 8 bases between the germline ends. Germline V gene sequence: CDR1 LGHNA, CDR2 YNFKEQ. This CDR3 is built from 15 residues. Written as DNA, the CDR3 is TGTGCCAGCAGCCAAGCGGCGGCTTCCTACAATGAGCAGTTCTTC. Amino acids: CASSQAAASYNEQFF.

V usage is TRBV19 and J usage is TRBJ1-1; D might be TRBD1 (6 bases). The germline V gene has CDR1 LNHDA and CDR2 SQIVND (reference sequence). The CDR3 has 15 residues. V was trimmed by 3 bases and J by 1 base, leaving 12 bases between them. The CDR3 sequence: CASSIGGQRNTEAFF. The CDR3 DNA follows: TGTGCCAGTAGTATTGGCGGACAGAGGAACACTGAAGCTTTCTTT.

The genes are TRBV14 and TRBJ1-1, with TRBD1 matching 9 bases. V was clipped by 0 bases and J by 4 bases; unmatched bases: 6. The CDR3 length is 16 residues. CDR1 is SGHDN, CDR2 FVKESK, per germline. The CDR3 is CASSQEPGQGPTEAFF. CDR3 nucleotide sequence: TGTGCCAGCAGCCAAGAACCGGGACAGGGCCCCACTGAAGCTTTCTTT. Complete variable domain (other parts from reference TRBV14 and TRBJ1-1): EAGVTQFPSHSVIEKGQTVTLRCDPISGHDNLYWYRRVMGKEIKFLLHFVKESKQDESGMPNNRFLAERTGGTYSTLKVQPAELEDSGVYFCASSQEPGQGPTEAFFGQGTRLTVV.

The chain uses TRBV28 and TRBJ1-6; D remains unclear. The length of the CDR3 is 10 residues. V gave up 9 bases and J gave up 11 bases, with 8 bases separating them. Germline values: CDR1 MDHEN, CDR2 SYDVKM. CDR3 sequence: CARSGPPLHF. DNA for the CDR3: TGTGCCAGGTCCGGGCCACCCCTCCACTTT.

The chain uses TRBV6-6 and TRBJ2-7; D possibly uses TRBD1 or TRBD2 (6 bases each). The germline CDR1 and CDR2 sequences are MNHNY and SVGAGI (reference sequence). This CDR3 has 15 residues. This CDR3 reads CASSSAGGTLYEQYF. The CDR3 nucleotides read TGTGCTTCTTCGTCGGCAGGCGGGACACTCTACGAGCAGTACTTC.

This chain links TRBV9 with TRBJ2-1; 11 bases match TRBD2. There are 17 residues in the CDR3. Germline V gene sequence: CDR1 SGDLS, CDR2 YYNGEE. J lost 7 bases, V lost 0 bases, and 9 bases had no gene match. Here the CDR3 DNA reads TGTGCCAGCAGCGTAGCCAAACTAGCGGGAGTTCGAAATGAGCAGTTCTTC. Amino acid sequence: CASSVAKLAGVRNEQFF.

The V call is TRBV10-2, the J call TRBJ1-1; 9 bases agree with TRBD1. The germline V gene encodes CDR1 WSHSY and CDR2 SAAADI. Trimming took 7 bases from V and 5 from J; bases not matched to a gene: 8. The CDR3 length is 14 residues. The CDR3 sequence: CASILQGARTEAFF. The CDR3 DNA sequence: TGCGCCAGCATACTACAGGGGGCTCGTACTGAAGCTTTCTTT.

This chain links TRBV7-2 with TRBJ2-7, with 10 positions matching TRBD2. Per germline, CDR1 SGHTA and CDR2 FQGNSA. This CDR3 region has 17 residues. V shed 1 base and J 3 bases; nucleotides not matched to a gene: 9. CDR3: CASSLGGLLAGYYEQYF. The CDR3 DNA reads as TGTGCCAGCAGCTTAGGTGGGCTACTAGCGGGGTACTACGAGCAGTACTTC.

V and J are TRBV5-4 and TRBJ2-3; TRBD1 matches at 7 bases. This CDR3 is 13 amino acids long. The V gene end was trimmed by 2 bases and the J gene end by 10 bases; junction bases not matched to a gene: 7. Germline CDR1 is SGHNT and CDR2 is YYREEE (reference sequence). The DNA of the CDR3 is TGTGCCAGCAGCTTAGACAGGGAAGAAGCGCAGTATTTT. Translation: CASSLDREEAQYF.

The chain uses TRBV10-3 and TRBJ2-5; no firm D call. Trimming pared 3 bases from V and 5 bases from J, leaving 4 bases between. Germline CDR1 and CDR2: ENHRY and SYGVKD. The CDR3 is made up of 11 amino acids. This CDR3 reads CAISDRETQYF. Written as DNA, the CDR3 is TGTGCCATCAGTGACCGGGAGACCCAGTACTTC.

The chain is built from TRBV5-1 and TRBJ2-3; 12 bases fit TRBD2. There are 17 residues in the CDR3. The V segment lost 2 bases and the J segment 0 bases; nucleotides outside the gene matches: 4. Germline loops: CDR1 SGHRS, CDR2 YFSETQ. CDR3 sequence: CASSFAGTSGSTDTQYF. The CDR3 bases are TGCGCCAGCAGCTTCGCCGGGACTAGCGGGAGCACAGATACGCAGTATTTT. Using reference TRBV5-1 and TRBJ2-3 for the parts outside the CDR3, the full variable domain is KAGVTQTPRYLIKTRGQQVTLSCSPISGHRSVSWYQQTPGQGLQFLFEYFSETQRNKGNFPGRFSGRQFSNSRSEMNVSTLELGDSALYLCASSFAGTSGSTDTQYFGPGTRLTVL.

The genes are TRBV18 and TRBJ1-4; 7 positions agree with TRBD1. The ends lost 2 bases at V and 6 bases at J; junction bases unmatched: 0. The CDR3 is made up of 13 amino acids. CDR1 is KGHSH and CDR2 is LQKENI in the germline V gene. DNA of the CDR3: TGTGCCAGCTCACCAGGGACAGATGAAAAACTGTTTTTT. It translates to CASSPGTDEKLFF.

The chain employs TRBV3-1 (or the pseudogene TRBV3-2) and TRBJ1-1; D remains ambiguous. CDR1 is LGHDT, CDR2 YNNKEL, per germline (reference sequence). Trimming took off 1 base at V and 0 bases at J, with 6 bases between the two ends. CDR3 length equals 14 residues. CDR3 loop: CASSQVTMNTEAFF. The CDR3 DNA is TGTGCCAGCAGCCAAGTCACCATGAACACTGAAGCTTTCTTT.

This clone was recorded many times. The chain links TRBV7-2 to TRBJ2-7; 10 bases are shared with TRBD2. The CDR3 consists of 15 residues. V trimming: 5 bases; J trimming: 7 bases; junction bases outside the gene matches: 11. CDR1 SGHTA and CDR2 FQGNSA come from the germline V gene. CDR3 bases: TGTGCCAGCAGCGGGGGACTAGCGTCTGCTAGGGAGCAGTACTTC. Protein: CASSGGLASAREQYF.

In nucleotides, the CDR3 is TGTGCTTCAGGGGGTAAAGGCTCTGGGGCCAACGTCCTGACTTTC. It yields the protein CASGGKGSGANVLTF. This chain joins TRBV19 and TRBJ2-6, with 7 nucleotides matching TRBD1. CDR1 LNHDA and CDR2 SQIVND come from the germline V gene (reference sequence). This CDR3 is 15 amino acids long.